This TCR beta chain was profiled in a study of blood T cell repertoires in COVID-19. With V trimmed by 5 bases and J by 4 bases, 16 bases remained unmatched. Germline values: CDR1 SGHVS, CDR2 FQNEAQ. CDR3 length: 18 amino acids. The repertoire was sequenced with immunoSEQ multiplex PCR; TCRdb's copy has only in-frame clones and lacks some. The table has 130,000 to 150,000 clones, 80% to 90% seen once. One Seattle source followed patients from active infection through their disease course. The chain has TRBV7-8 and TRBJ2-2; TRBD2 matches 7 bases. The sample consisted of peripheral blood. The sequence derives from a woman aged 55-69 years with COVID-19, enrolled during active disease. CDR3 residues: CASSPTAPLASGTGELFF. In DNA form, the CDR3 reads TGTGCCAGCAGCCCCACCGCCCCACTAGCGTCGGGCACCGGGGAGCTGTTTTTT.